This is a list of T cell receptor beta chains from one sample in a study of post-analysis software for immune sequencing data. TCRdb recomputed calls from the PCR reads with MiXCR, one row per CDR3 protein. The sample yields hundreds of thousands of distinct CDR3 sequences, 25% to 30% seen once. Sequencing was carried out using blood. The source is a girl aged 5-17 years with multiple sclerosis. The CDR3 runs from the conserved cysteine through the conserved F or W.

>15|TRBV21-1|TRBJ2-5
CASCPTSGCMKTQYF
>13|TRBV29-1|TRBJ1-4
CSVAQGANEKLFF
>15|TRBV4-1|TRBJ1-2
CASSQGKTGNYGYTF
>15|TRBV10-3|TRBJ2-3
CAISESGDRRYTQYF
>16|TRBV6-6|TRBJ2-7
CASSFRGGGSAYEQYF
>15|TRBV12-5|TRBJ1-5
CASGEGPGVDQPQHF
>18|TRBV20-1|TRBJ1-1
CSARDPRGSGALNTEAFF
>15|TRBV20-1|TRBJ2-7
CSARTGLAENYEQYF
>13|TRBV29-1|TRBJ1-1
CSVVGQGDTEAFF
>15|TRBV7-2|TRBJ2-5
CASSSDGTLQETQYF
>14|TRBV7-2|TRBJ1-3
CASGARSSGNTIYF